The T cell receptor (beta chain) described here comes from a study of T cell responses to AZD1222 COVID-19 vaccine. As concerns this clone: Its specificity is unknown.

Profiling relied on immunoSEQ multiplex PCR, and the TCRdb table lists in-frame clones only, not all of them. This sample yields some 97,000 clones, of which roughly 91% are seen a single time; 1.5% to 2% belongs to the top ten. V dropped 4 bases and J dropped 2 bases, with 12 bases sitting between them. CDR1 MDHEN and CDR2 SYDVKM come from the germline V gene. This CDR3 is 14 amino acids long. Study-level findings and limits: None of the repertoires were sampled until the peak T cell response had passed. In a largely white British group with more females than males, clonal diversity was possibly underestimated. At 160-218 and 743-854, vaccine-associated CD4 TCRs were dominant, and they spanned spike.

The rearrangement joins TRBV28 to TRBJ2-7; D ambiguous. This clonotype was sampled from an adult in good health. The material sequenced was peripheral blood, taken on day 0 of AZD1222 vaccination. CDR3 DNA sequence: TGTGCCAGCAGTTACCCTGACGGAACCTACGAGCAGTACTTC. Protein product: CASSYPDGTYEQYF.